This TCR beta chain was identified in a study of cytomegalovirus exposure and HLA in healthy donors. In the PCR, 60 Vbeta and 13 Jbeta primers were used. TCRdb's table, derived via immunoSEQ multiplex PCR, lists solely in-frame clones and lacks some. This table holds roughly 140,000 clones, more than 70% found once. This CDR3 comprises 15 residues. Germline V gene lookup returns CDR1 LGHNA and CDR2 YSLEER. Trimming left V 0 bases short and J 8 bases short, with 16 bases between. The chain joins TRBV4-3 to TRBJ1-2, with a weak D call TRBD1 (6 bases). The sequencing sample was made of PBMCs. This clonotype was sampled from a woman aged 45-65 years in good health and CMV-seronegative. The CDR3: CASSQDPTGNGGYTF. In DNA form, the CDR3 reads TGCGCCAGCAGCCAAGATCCTACAGGGAACGGGGGCTACACCTTC.